The rows below give T cell receptor beta chains drawn from one sample of a study of blood T cell repertoires in COVID-19. Here immunoSEQ multiplex PCR was the method, and the copy in TCRdb shows in-frame clones only, minus some. The sample holds 130,000 to 150,000 clones, around 83% seen once. Sequenced: PBMCs or T cells enriched from blood (not recorded which). Receptors originate from a woman aged 50 to 60 who had been exposed to COVID-19. Each CDR3 is given with its conserved first and last residue. D genes are given only for firm matches. Clone sizes are given selectively: once, few, many, or a class where the clone is expanded.

D gene	clone size	V gene	J gene	CDR3 DNA	CDR3 protein
TRBD1	-	TRBV15	TRBJ2-5	TGTGCCACCAGCAGAGAACGGACAGGGCGCGGAAAAGAGACCCAGTACTTC	CATSRERTGRGKETQYF
-	-	TRBV5-1	TRBJ2-1	TGCACCAGCAGCTTGGCCGGGACATACAATGAGCAGTTCTTC	CTSSLAGTYNEQFF
-	-	TRBV7-2	TRBJ1-1	TGTGCCAGCAGCCGGGCGGGGGGTACTGAAGCTTTCTTT	CASSRAGGTEAFF
-	-	TRBV4-1	TRBJ1-5	TGCGCCAGCAGCCAAGCCGACGGGGTCGTCGGTCAGCCCCAGCATTTT	CASSQADGVVGQPQHF
-	-	TRBV25-1	TRBJ1-2	TGTGCGGCGGGAAATGTTAACTATGGCTACACCTTC	CAAGNVNYGYTF
-	-	TRBV4-1	TRBJ2-5	TGCGCCAGCAGCCAACAGGGGCGAGAAGAGACCCAGTACTTC	CASSQQGREETQYF
TRBD2	-	TRBV11-2	TRBJ2-5	TGTGCCAGCAGCCCAGAGCTAGCGGGAAAAGAGACCCAGTACTTC	CASSPELAGKETQYF
TRBD1	-	TRBV10-3	TRBJ2-7	TGTGCCATCAGTGAGACAGGGGGCGGCTACGAGCAGTACTTC	CAISETGGGYEQYF
-	-	TRBV29-1	TRBJ2-3	TGCAGCGTTGAAGAACGGAGGGGCGCGGATACGCAGTATTTT	CSVEERRGADTQYF
TRBD2	-	TRBV7-9	TRBJ2-4	TGTGCCAGCAGCCCGGCGGGAGGGAGACTAGCCAAAAACATTCAGTACTTC	CASSPAGGRLAKNIQYF
-	-	TRBV3-1/TRBV3-2	TRBJ2-1	TGTGCCAGCAGCCGAGAGCACAGGGAGAACTACAATGAGCAGTTCTTC	CASSREHRENYNEQFF
-	-	TRBV5-1	TRBJ1-2	TGCGCCAGCAGCCAACCCGACAGGAGCTATGGCTACACCTTC	CASSQPDRSYGYTF
TRBD1	-	TRBV2	TRBJ1-1	TGTGCCGGGAAGCAGGGGGCGCGGGATACTGAAGCTTTCTTT	CAGKQGARDTEAFF
-	-	TRBV18	TRBJ1-5	TGTGCCAGCTCGCGGGGAGACAATCAGCCCCAGCATTTT	CASSRGDNQPQHF
-	-	TRBV18	TRBJ1-1	TGTGCCAGCTCAAATAGTATAGGGAGTACTGAAGCTTTCTTT	CASSNSIGSTEAFF
-	-	TRBV7-8	TRBJ1-2	TGTGCCAGCAGCTTTCCGGGATCCTATGGCTACACCTTC	CASSFPGSYGYTF
-	many	TRBV2	TRBJ1-2	TGTGCCAGGACAGCTCCAGGAGGCTACACCTTC	CARTAPGGYTF
-	-	TRBV7-8	TRBJ1-3	TGTGCCAGCAGCTTAGATAGGGACAATGGAAACACCATATATTTT	CASSLDRDNGNTIYF
-	-	TRBV7-6	TRBJ2-7	TGTGCCAGCAGCTTAGGAGCGGCCGGCGAGCAGTACTTC	CASSLGAAGEQYF
-	-	TRBV2	TRBJ2-7	TGTGCCAGCACCAAGGGGACTCTCACCTACGAGCAGTACTTC	CASTKGTLTYEQYF
TRBD1	-	TRBV3-1/TRBV3-2	TRBJ2-7	TGTGCCAGCGCGGACAGGGGCTTCTCCTACGAGCAGTACTTC	CASADRGFSYEQYF
TRBD1	-	TRBV5-1	TRBJ2-5	TGCGCCAGCAGCTTGGGACAGGGGAAGGGAGAGACCCAGTACTTC	CASSLGQGKGETQYF
-	-	TRBV18	TRBJ1-2	TGTGCCAGCTCAGTCGGGTCGTCCGGCTATGGCTACACCTTC	CASSVGSSGYGYTF
-	-	TRBV2	TRBJ2-3	TGTGCCAGCAGCTTTAAGAGGGCAGATACGCAGTATTTT	CASSFKRADTQYF
-	-	TRBV12-3/TRBV12-4	TRBJ1-5	TGTGCCAGCAGTTTTTCGAATCAGCCCCAGCATTTT	CASSFSNQPQHF
-	-	TRBV9	TRBJ1-3	TGTGCCAGCAGCGTAGCTACCGGGGGTTCTGGAAACACCATATATTTT	CASSVATGGSGNTIYF
TRBD2	-	TRBV7-8	TRBJ2-3	TGTGCCAGCAGCTCCGGACTAGCAGGGGCTGATACGCAGTATTTT	CASSSGLAGADTQYF
-	many	TRBV5-1	TRBJ2-1	TGCGCCAGCAGCCCAATCGGGGGAGGCGCCCACAATGAGCAGTTCTTC	CASSPIGGGAHNEQFF
-	-	TRBV7-2	TRBJ2-3	TGTGCCAGCAGCCCCTCTTCCGGGGTCTATACGCAGTATTTT	CASSPSSGVYTQYF
-	-	TRBV24-1	TRBJ2-1	TGTGCCACCAGCCCTGGAAGGGCGGAGGGGAATGAGCAGTTCTTC	CATSPGRAEGNEQFF
-	-	TRBV4-3	TRBJ1-2	TGCGCCAGCAGCCAAGTCTCCAGGGGCTATGGCTACACCTTC	CASSQVSRGYGYTF
-	-	TRBV11-2	TRBJ2-1	TGTGCCAGCAGCATTCAGGGTTCCTACAATGAGCAGTTCTTC	CASSIQGSYNEQFF
-	few	TRBV4-3	TRBJ2-7	TGCGCCAGCAGCCAAGATCTTTACGGGCTAGCGCTCTCCTACGAGCAGTACTTC	CASSQDLYGLALSYEQYF
-	-	TRBV19	TRBJ2-7	TGTGCCAGCAGGGCGGCCGGGTACGAGCAGTACTTC	CASRAAGYEQYF
-	-	TRBV27	TRBJ1-4	TGTGCCAGCCCTCCATCCCAGGTGACGGCTAATGAAAAACTGTTTTTT	CASPPSQVTANEKLFF